The entry below describes one T cell receptor beta chain. The antigen remains undetermined. This record comes from a study of beta chain features in type 1 diabetes. Study details: All of the samples together had roughly 98 million sorted cells examined.

Since all of the isolated RNA was reverse transcribed, expressed TCRB transcripts were what got sequenced. Using immunoSEQ multiplex PCR, the repertoire was profiled, and TCRdb retains in-frame clones only, with some absent. The sample yields fewer than 900,000 clones, under 20% seen once. General observations from the study: Patients with type 1 diabetes carried fewer insertions and had more deletions at their VDJ junctions.

V lost 2 bases and J lost 11; bases outside the gene matches: 3. The CDR3 consists of 13 residues. Per the germline V gene, CDR1 is KGHSH and CDR2 is LQKENI. The clonotype originates from a woman younger than 35 in good health. The gene calls are TRBV18 and TRBJ1-4, with 9 bases that match TRBD1. Specimen: naive CD4+ T cells from blood. The CDR3 spells CASSPGTGRKLFF. In DNA form, the CDR3 reads TGTGCCAGCTCACCAGGGACAGGGAGGAAACTGTTTTTT.